The entry that follows covers one T cell receptor (beta chain) sequence. Its antigen is unidentified. The V and J ends lost 9 bases and 0 bases respectively, with 12 bases between them. Germline lookup yields CDR1 SNHLY and CDR2 FYNNEI. The CDR3 runs 13 residues. The data were taken from a study of shared clonotypes between healthy human individuals. Study-wide results and limits: Few donors limited the genetic and exposure-history diversity represented.

The input for sorted-subset replicate PCRs was approximately 200 ng DNA, 25,000 to 35,000 T cell genomes. TCRdb's table, derived via immunoSEQ multiplex PCR, lists solely in-frame clones and lacks some. The data show around 100,000 clones, 67% seen once. The clonotype comes from a woman aged 30 to 39 in good health. The chain combines TRBV2 with TRBJ2-7; D unclear. The specimen was memory CD8+ T cells sorted from blood. Subset given: CD45RO+ cells pooled with CCR7-negative TemRA cells. The CDR3 reads CASTGCNSYEQYF. The DNA for the CDR3 is TGTGCCAGTACCGGGTGCAACTCCTACGAGCAGTACTTC.